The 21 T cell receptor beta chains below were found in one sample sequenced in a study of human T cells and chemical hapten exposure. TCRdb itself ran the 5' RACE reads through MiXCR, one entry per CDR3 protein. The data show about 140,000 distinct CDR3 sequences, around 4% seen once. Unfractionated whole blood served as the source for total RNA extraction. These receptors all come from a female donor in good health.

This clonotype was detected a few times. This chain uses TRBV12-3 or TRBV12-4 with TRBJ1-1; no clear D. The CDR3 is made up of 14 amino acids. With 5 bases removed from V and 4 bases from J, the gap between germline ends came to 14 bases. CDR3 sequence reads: CASSPLGSGTEAFF. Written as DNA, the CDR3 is TGTGCCAGCAGTCCCCTCGGTTCGGGCACTGAAGCTTTCTTT.

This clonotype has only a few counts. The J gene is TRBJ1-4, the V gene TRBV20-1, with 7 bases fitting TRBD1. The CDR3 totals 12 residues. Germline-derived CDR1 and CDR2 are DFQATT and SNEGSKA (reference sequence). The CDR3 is CSAGTVAEKLFF. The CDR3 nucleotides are TGCAGCGCGGGGACAGTTGCCGAAAAACTGTTTTTT.

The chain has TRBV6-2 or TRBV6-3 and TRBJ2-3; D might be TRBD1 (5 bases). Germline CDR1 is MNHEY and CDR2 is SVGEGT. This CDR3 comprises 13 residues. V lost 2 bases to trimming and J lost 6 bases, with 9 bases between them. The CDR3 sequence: CASSYGRGDTQYF. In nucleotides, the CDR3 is TGTGCCAGCAGTTACGGAAGGGGTGATACGCAGTATTTT.

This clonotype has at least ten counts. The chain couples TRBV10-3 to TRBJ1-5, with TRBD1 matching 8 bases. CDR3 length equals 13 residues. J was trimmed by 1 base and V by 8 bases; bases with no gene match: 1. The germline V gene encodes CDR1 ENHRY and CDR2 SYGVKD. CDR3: CAIRDRSNQPQHF. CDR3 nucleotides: TGTGCCATCCGGGACAGGAGCAATCAGCCCCAGCATTTT.

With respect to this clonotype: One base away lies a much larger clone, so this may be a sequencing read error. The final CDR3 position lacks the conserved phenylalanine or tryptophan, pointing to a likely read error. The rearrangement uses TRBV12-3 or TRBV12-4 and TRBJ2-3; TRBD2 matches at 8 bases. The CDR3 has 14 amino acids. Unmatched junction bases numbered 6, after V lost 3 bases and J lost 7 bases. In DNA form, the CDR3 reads TGTGCCAGCAGTTTGGGCGGGGGGTTTTATACGCAGTATTAT. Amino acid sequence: CASSLGGGFYTQYY.

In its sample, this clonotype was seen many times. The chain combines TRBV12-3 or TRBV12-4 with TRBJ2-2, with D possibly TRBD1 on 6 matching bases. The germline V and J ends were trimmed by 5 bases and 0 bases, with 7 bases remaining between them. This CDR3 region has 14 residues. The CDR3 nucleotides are TGTGCCAGCAGTCAGGGGACGAACACCGGGGAGCTGTTTTTT. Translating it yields CASSQGTNTGELFF.

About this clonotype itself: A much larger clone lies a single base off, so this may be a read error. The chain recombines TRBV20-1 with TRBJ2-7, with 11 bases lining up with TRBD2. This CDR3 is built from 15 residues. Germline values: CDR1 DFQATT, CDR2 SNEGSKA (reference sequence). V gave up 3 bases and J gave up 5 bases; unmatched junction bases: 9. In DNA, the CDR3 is TGCAGTGCTAGTCGTAGCGGGGGGGCCCCCGACGAGCAGTACTTC. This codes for CSASRSGGAPDEQYF.

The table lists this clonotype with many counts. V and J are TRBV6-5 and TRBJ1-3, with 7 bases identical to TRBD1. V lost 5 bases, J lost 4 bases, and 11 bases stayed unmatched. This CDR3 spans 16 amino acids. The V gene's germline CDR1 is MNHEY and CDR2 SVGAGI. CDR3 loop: CASSARAGGSGNTIYF. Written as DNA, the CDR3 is TGTGCCAGCAGTGCCCGCGCAGGGGGTTCGGGAAACACCATATATTTT.

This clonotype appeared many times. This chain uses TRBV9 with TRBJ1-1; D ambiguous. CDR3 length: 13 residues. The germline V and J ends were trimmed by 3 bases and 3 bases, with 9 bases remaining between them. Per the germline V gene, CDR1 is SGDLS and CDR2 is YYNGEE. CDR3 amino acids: CASSGSLDTEAFF. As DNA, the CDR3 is TGTGCCAGCAGCGGATCGTTGGACACTGAAGCTTTCTTT.

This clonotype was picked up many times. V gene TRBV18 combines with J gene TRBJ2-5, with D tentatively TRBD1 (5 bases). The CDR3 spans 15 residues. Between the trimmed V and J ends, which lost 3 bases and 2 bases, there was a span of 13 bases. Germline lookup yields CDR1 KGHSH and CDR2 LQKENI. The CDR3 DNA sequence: TGTGCCAGCTCACCTCAGCCAGGGTTTCAAGAGACCCAGTACTTC. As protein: CASSPQPGFQETQYF.

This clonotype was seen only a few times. CDR3 bases: TGTGCCAGCAGCCAGTCGGACGGCTATAATTCACCCCTCCACTTT. This sequence encodes CASSQSDGYNSPLHF. This chain links TRBV6-6 with TRBJ1-6; D remains ambiguous. The length of the CDR3 is 15 residues. Germline CDR1 reads MNHNY; CDR2 reads SVGAGI (reference sequence). Deletions cut 6 bases from V and 3 bases from J, with 12 bases between.

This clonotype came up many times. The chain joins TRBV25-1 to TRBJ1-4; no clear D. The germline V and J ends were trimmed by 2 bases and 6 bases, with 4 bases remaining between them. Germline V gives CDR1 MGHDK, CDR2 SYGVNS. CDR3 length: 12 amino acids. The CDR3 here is CASSEAYEKLFF. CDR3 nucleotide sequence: TGTGCCAGCAGTGAAGCCTATGAAAAACTGTTTTTT.

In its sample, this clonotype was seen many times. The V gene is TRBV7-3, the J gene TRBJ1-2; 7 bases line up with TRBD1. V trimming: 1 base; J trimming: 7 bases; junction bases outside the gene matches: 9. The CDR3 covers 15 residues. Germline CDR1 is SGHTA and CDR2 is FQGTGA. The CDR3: CASSLSPGGASGYTF. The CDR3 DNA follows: TGTGCCAGCAGCTTAAGCCCAGGGGGGGCCTCTGGCTACACCTTC.

CDR3 nucleotides: TGCGCCAGCAGCCAAGATTTATGGCTAGCGGACACAGATACGCAGTATTTT. It translates to CASSQDLWLADTDTQYF. The rearrangement uses TRBV4-3 and TRBJ2-3; TRBD2 matches 7 bases. This CDR3 is built from 17 residues. V was pared by 0 bases and J by 2 bases, with 8 bases of the junction left unmatched. Per the germline V gene, CDR1 is LGHNA and CDR2 is YSLEER.

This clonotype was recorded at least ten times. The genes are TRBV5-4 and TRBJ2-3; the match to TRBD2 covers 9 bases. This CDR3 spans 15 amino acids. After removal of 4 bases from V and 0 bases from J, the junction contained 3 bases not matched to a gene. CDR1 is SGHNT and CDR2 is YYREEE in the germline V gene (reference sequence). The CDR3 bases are TGTGCCAGCAGCCTTAGCGGGGGTAGCACAGATACGCAGTATTTT. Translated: CASSLSGGSTDTQYF.

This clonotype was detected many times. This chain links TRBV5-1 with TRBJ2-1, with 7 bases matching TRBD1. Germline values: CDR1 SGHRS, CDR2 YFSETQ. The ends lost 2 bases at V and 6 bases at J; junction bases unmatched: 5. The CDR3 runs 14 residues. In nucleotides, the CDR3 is TGCGCCAGCAGCTTAAATTCAGGGGGCAATGAGCAGTTCTTC. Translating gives CASSLNSGGNEQFF. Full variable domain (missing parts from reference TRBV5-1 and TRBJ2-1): KAGVTQTPRYLIKTRGQQVTLSCSPISGHRSVSWYQQTPGQGLQFLFEYFSETQRNKGNFPGRFSGRQFSNSRSEMNVSTLELGDSALYLCASSLNSGGNEQFFGPGTRLTVL.

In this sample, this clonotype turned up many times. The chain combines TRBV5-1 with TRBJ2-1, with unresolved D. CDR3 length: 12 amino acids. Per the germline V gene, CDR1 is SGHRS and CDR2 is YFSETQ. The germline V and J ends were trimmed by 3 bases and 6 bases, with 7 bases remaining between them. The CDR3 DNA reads TGCGCCAGCAGCTGGACCGCCAATGAGCAGTTCTTC. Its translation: CASSWTANEQFF.

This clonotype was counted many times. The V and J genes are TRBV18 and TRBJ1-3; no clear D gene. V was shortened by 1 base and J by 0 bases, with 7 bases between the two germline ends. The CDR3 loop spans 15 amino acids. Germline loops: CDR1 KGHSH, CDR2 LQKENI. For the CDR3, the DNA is TGTGCCAGCTCACCACGAGTTTACTCTGGAAACACCATATATTTT. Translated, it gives CASSPRVYSGNTIYF.

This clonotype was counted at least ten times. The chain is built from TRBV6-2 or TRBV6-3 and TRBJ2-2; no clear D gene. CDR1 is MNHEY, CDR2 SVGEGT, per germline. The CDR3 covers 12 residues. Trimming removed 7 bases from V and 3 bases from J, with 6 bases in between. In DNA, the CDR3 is TGTGCCAGCACGGAGTACACCGGGGAGCTGTTTTTT. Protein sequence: CASTEYTGELFF.

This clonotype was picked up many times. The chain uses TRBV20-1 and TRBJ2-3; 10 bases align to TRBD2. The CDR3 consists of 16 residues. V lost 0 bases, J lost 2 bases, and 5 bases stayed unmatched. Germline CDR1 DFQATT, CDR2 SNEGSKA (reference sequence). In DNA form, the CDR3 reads TGCAGTGCTAGAGATAGCGGGGGGACTCTCACAGATACGCAGTATTTT. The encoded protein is CSARDSGGTLTDTQYF.

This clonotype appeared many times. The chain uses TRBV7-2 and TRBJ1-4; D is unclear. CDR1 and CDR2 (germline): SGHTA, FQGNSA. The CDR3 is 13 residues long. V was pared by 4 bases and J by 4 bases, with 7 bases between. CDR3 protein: CASSSLVNEKLFF. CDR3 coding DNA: TGTGCCAGCAGCTCTCTAGTTAATGAAAAACTGTTTTTT.